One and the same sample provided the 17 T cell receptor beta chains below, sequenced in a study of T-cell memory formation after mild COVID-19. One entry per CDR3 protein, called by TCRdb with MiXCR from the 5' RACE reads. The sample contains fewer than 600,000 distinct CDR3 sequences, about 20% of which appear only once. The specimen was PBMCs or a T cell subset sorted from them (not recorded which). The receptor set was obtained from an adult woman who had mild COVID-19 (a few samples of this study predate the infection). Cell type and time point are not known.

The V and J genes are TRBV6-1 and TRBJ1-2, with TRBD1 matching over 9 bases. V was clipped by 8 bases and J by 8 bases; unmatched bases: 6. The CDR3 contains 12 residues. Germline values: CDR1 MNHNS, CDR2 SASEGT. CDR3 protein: CASQQGAEGYTF. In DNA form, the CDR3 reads TGTGCCAGCCAACAGGGGGCTGAAGGCTACACCTTC.

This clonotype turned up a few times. The CDR3 DNA reads as TGTGCCAGCAGAAGACCCACTGGTGAGCAGTACTTC. Protein sequence: CASRRPTGEQYF. The chain joins TRBV6-1 to TRBJ2-7; D ambiguous. Deletions cut 6 bases from V and 7 bases from J, with 13 bases between. Germline assignment: CDR1 MNHNS and CDR2 SASEGT. This CDR3 region has 12 residues.

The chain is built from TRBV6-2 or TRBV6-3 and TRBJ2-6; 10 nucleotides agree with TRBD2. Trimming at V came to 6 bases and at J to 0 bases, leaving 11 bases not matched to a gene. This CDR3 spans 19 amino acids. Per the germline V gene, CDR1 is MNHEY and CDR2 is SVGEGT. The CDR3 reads CASSDSGGTRLSGANVLTF. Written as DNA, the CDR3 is TGTGCCAGCAGCGATAGCGGGGGGACCCGACTCTCTGGGGCCAACGTCCTGACTTTC.

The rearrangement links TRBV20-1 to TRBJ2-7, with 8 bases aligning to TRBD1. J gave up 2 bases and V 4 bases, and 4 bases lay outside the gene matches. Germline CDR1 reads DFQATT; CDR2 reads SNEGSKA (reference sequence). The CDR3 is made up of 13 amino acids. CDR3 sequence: CSATRTGTYEQYV. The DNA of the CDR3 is TGCAGTGCTACCCGGACAGGGACCTACGAGCAGTACGTC.

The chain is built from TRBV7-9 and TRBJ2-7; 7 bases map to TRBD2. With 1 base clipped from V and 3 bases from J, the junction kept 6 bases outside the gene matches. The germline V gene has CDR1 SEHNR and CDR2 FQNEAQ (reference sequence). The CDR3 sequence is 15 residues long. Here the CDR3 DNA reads TGTGCCAGCAGCTTAGACCGGGGGGTAATCTACGAGCAGTACTTC. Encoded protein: CASSLDRGVIYEQYF.

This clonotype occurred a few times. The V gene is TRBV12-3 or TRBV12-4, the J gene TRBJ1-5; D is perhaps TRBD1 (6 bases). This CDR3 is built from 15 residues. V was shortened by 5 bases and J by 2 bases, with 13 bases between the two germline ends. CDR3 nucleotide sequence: TGTGCCAGCAGTATACAGGGTCGAGGCAATCAGCCCCAGCATTTT. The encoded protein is CASSIQGRGNQPQHF.

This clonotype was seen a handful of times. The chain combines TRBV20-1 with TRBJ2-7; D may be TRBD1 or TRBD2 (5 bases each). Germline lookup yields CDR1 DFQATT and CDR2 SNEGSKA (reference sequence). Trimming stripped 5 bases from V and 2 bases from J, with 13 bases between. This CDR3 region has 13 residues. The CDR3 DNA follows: TGCAGTGCTGGGGCGAGGGTAACCTACGAGCAGTACTTC. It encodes CSAGARVTYEQYF.

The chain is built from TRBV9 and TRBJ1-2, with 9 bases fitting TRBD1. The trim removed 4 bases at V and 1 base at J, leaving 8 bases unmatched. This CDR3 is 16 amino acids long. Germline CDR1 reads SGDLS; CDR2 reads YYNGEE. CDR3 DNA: TGTGCCAGCAGCATAGGACAGGGGCCGAATAACTATGGCTACACCTTC. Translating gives CASSIGQGPNNYGYTF.

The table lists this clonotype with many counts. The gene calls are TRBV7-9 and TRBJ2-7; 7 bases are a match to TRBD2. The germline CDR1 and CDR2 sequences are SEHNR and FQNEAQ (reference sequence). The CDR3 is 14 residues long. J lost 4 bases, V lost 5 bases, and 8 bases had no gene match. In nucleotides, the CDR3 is TGTGCCAGCAGCCGCGGGACTAATCGGTACGAGCAGTACTTC. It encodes CASSRGTNRYEQYF.

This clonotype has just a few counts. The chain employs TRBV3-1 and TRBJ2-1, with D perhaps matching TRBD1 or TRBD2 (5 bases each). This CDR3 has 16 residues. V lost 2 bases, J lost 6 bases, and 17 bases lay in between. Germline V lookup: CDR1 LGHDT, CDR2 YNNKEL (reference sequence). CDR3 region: CASSQPGTPLGNEQFF. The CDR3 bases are TGTGCCAGCAGCCAACCCGGGACCCCTTTGGGCAATGAGCAGTTCTTC.

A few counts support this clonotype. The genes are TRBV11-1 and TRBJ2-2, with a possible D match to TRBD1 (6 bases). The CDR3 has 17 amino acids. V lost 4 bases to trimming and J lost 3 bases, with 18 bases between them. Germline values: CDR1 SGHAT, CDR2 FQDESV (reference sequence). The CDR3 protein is CASSWSSGTFHTGELFF. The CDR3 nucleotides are TGTGCCAGCAGCTGGAGTTCCGGGACATTCCACACCGGGGAGCTGTTTTTT.

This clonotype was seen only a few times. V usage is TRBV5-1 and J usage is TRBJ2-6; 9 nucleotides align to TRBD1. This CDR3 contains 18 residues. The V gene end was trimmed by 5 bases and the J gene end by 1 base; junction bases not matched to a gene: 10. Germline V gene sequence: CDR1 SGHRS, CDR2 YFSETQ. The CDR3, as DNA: TGCGCCAGCAGAACTACCGGGACAGGGTTATCTGGGGCCAACGTCCTGACTTTC. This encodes CASRTTGTGLSGANVLTF.

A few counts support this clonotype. CDR3 residues: CASSNWTGPEANVLTF. In DNA form, the CDR3 reads TGTGCCAGCAGTAACTGGACAGGGCCCGAGGCCAACGTCCTGACTTTC. V is TRBV12-3 or TRBV12-4 and J is TRBJ2-6, with TRBD1 matching 8 bases. The CDR3 has 16 amino acids. With V trimmed by 5 bases and J by 6 bases, 9 bases remained unmatched.

CDR3 loop: CASSVTGGETQYF. The CDR3 DNA is TGTGCCAGCAGCGTGACAGGGGGAGAGACCCAGTACTTC. The chain carries TRBV11-2 and TRBJ2-5; TRBD1 aligns across 9 bases. This CDR3 has 13 amino acids. The germline gives CDR1 SGHAT, CDR2 FQNNGV. Unmatched junction bases numbered 2, after V lost 5 bases and J lost 4 bases.

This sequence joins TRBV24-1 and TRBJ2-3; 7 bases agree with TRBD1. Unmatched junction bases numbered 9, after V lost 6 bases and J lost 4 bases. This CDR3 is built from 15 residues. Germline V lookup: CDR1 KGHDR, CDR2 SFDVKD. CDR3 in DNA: TGTGCCACCAGTTATACAGGGGAGTCCCCAGATACGCAGTATTTT. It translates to CATSYTGESPDTQYF.

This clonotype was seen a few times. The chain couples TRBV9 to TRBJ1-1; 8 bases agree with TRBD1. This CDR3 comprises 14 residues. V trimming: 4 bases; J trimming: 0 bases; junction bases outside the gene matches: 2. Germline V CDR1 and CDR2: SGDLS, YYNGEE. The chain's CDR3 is CASSTTGVNTEAFF. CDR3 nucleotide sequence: TGTGCCAGCAGCACGACAGGGGTGAACACTGAAGCTTTCTTT. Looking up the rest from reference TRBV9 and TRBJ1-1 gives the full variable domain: DSGVTQTPKHLITATGQRVTLRCSPRSGDLSVYWYQQSLDQGLQFLIQYYNGEERAKGNILERFSAQQFPDLHSELNLSSLELGDSALYFCASSTTGVNTEAFFGQGTRLTVV.

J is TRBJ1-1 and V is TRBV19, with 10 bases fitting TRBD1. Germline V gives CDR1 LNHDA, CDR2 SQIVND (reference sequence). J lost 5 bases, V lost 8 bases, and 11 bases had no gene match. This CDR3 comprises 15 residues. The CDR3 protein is CASSPPTGGFTEAFF. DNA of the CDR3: TGTGCCAGTTCCCCCCCGACAGGGGGCTTTACTGAAGCTTTCTTT.